A selection of T cell receptor beta chains follows, all from one sample in a study of blood T cells in healthy people across ages. Using its own MiXCR run on the 5' RACE reads, TCRdb lists one record per CDR3 protein. The data contain 700,000 to 900,000 distinct CDR3 sequences, roughly 24% of them singletons. This same sample was also part of a study on T cells of mothers and their children.

Sequencing was done on a sample of blood. Every receptor here comes from a boy aged 10-17 years in good health. CDR3s include the opening cysteine and the closing phenylalanine or tryptophan. The order of the fields is V gene, D gene, J gene, clone size, CDR3 protein, CDR3 DNA. The D gene is left open where the match is weak. Size is omitted from some rows. Given values are once, few, many or a class for expanded clones.

V gene: TRBV7-3; D gene: .; J gene: TRBJ2-3; clone size: .; CDR3 protein: CASSLRDPADTQYF; CDR3 DNA: TGTGCCAGCAGCTTAAGGGACCCCGCGGATACGCAGTATTTT
V gene: TRBV5-1; D gene: .; J gene: TRBJ2-3; clone size: once; CDR3 protein: CASSNTGTQYF; CDR3 DNA: TGCGCCAGCAGCAACACAGGTACGCAGTATTTT
V gene: TRBV3-1; D gene: .; J gene: TRBJ2-1; clone size: .; CDR3 protein: CASSQDRANEQFF; CDR3 DNA: TGTGCCAGCAGCCAAGACAGGGCGAATGAGCAGTTCTTC
V gene: TRBV29-1; D gene: .; J gene: TRBJ2-5; clone size: few; CDR3 protein: CSVESRGGETQYF; CDR3 DNA: TGCAGCGTTGAATCCAGGGGCGGAGAGACCCAGTACTTC
V gene: TRBV9; D gene: TRBD2; J gene: TRBJ2-1; clone size: few; CDR3 protein: CASSASGAGGHNEQFF; CDR3 DNA: TGTGCCAGCAGCGCCTCGGGAGCGGGGGGTCACAATGAGCAGTTCTTC
V gene: TRBV5-1; D gene: TRBD1; J gene: TRBJ2-5; clone size: .; CDR3 protein: CASSLGGGTAEQETQYF; CDR3 DNA: TGCGCCAGCAGCTTGGGGGGTGGGACAGCCGAACAAGAGACCCAGTACTTC
V gene: TRBV9; D gene: TRBD1; J gene: TRBJ1-1; clone size: .; CDR3 protein: CASSVGTGVGSTEAFF; CDR3 DNA: TGTGCCAGCAGCGTTGGGACAGGGGTTGGGAGCACTGAAGCTTTCTTT
V gene: TRBV20-1; D gene: TRBD1; J gene: TRBJ2-7; clone size: .; CDR3 protein: CSASTDRGYEQYF; CDR3 DNA: TGCAGTGCTAGCACGGACAGGGGCTACGAGCAGTACTTC
V gene: TRBV12-3/TRBV12-4; D gene: TRBD1; J gene: TRBJ2-3; clone size: .; CDR3 protein: CATRGGQGAADTQYF; CDR3 DNA: TGTGCCACCAGAGGGGGACAGGGGGCAGCGGATACGCAGTATTTT
V gene: TRBV29-1; D gene: TRBD2; J gene: TRBJ2-5; clone size: few; CDR3 protein: CSVVSGGGPQGTQYF; CDR3 DNA: TGCAGCGTTGTCAGCGGGGGGGGTCCCCAAGGGACCCAGTACTTC
V gene: TRBV6-1; D gene: .; J gene: TRBJ1-5; clone size: .; CDR3 protein: CASRGPNQPQHF; CDR3 DNA: TGTGCCAGCAGAGGTCCCAATCAGCCCCAGCATTTT
V gene: TRBV7-3; D gene: .; J gene: TRBJ2-1; clone size: few; CDR3 protein: CASSPAPGSSYNEQFF; CDR3 DNA: TGTGCCAGCAGCCCAGCGCCAGGAAGCTCCTACAATGAGCAGTTCTTC
V gene: TRBV4-1; D gene: .; J gene: TRBJ2-7; clone size: .; CDR3 protein: CASSQDPGEAYEQYF; CDR3 DNA: TGCGCCAGCAGCCAAGATCCGGGAGAGGCGTACGAGCAGTACTTC
V gene: TRBV7-9; D gene: TRBD1; J gene: TRBJ2-3; clone size: few; CDR3 protein: CASSFGQGVDTQYF; CDR3 DNA: TGTGCCAGCAGCTTCGGACAGGGTGTAGATACGCAGTATTTT
V gene: TRBV7-2; D gene: .; J gene: TRBJ2-1; clone size: .; CDR3 protein: CASSLSGAPYNEQFF; CDR3 DNA: TGTGCCAGCAGCTTATCAGGGGCCCCCTACAATGAGCAGTTCTTC
V gene: TRBV7-6; D gene: .; J gene: TRBJ2-7; clone size: few; CDR3 protein: CASSLVAPAKGNEQYF; CDR3 DNA: TGTGCCAGCAGCTTAGTCGCTCCAGCCAAGGGGAACGAGCAGTACTTC
V gene: TRBV11-2; D gene: TRBD1; J gene: TRBJ2-7; clone size: few; CDR3 protein: CASSQMGQGTYEQYF; CDR3 DNA: TGTGCCAGCAGCCAGATGGGACAGGGGACCTACGAGCAGTACTTC
V gene: TRBV5-1; D gene: TRBD2; J gene: TRBJ2-7; clone size: few; CDR3 protein: CASKDSGTNYEQYF; CDR3 DNA: TGCGCCAGCAAGGATTCCGGGACTAACTACGAGCAGTACTTC
V gene: TRBV6-5; D gene: .; J gene: TRBJ1-1; clone size: few; CDR3 protein: CASSYGMNTEAFF; CDR3 DNA: TGTGCCAGCAGTTACGGCATGAACACTGAAGCTTTCTTT
V gene: TRBV12-3/TRBV12-4; D gene: .; J gene: TRBJ2-2; clone size: .; CDR3 protein: CASSPGQTTGELFF; CDR3 DNA: TGTGCCAGCAGTCCCGGACAGACAACCGGGGAGCTGTTTTTT
V gene: TRBV27; D gene: TRBD1; J gene: TRBJ2-2; clone size: few; CDR3 protein: CASRMGQGRPGELFF; CDR3 DNA: TGTGCCAGCCGGATGGGACAGGGTCGTCCCGGGGAGCTGTTTTTT
V gene: TRBV27; D gene: TRBD2; J gene: TRBJ2-2; clone size: few; CDR3 protein: CASSRREGWRELFF; CDR3 DNA: TGTGCCAGCAGCCGGCGGGAGGGGTGGAGGGAGCTGTTTTTT
V gene: TRBV12-3/TRBV12-4; D gene: .; J gene: TRBJ1-1; clone size: .; CDR3 protein: CASSPPRGWGTEAFF; CDR3 DNA: TGTGCCAGCAGTCCACCGCGGGGGTGGGGGACTGAAGCTTTCTTT
V gene: TRBV6-6; D gene: .; J gene: TRBJ1-2; clone size: .; CDR3 protein: CASSDRLYGYTF; CDR3 DNA: TGTGCCAGCTCGGACAGACTCTATGGCTACACCTTC
V gene: TRBV6-5; D gene: TRBD2; J gene: TRBJ2-1; clone size: few; CDR3 protein: CASWRETSVFEQFF; CDR3 DNA: TGTGCCAGCTGGAGGGAGACTAGCGTTTTTGAGCAGTTCTTC
V gene: TRBV6-2/TRBV6-3; D gene: .; J gene: TRBJ1-4; clone size: few; CDR3 protein: CASSRDGGNEKLFF; CDR3 DNA: TGTGCCAGCAGTCGGGACGGTGGGAATGAAAAACTGTTTTTT
V gene: TRBV7-9; D gene: .; J gene: TRBJ2-1; clone size: .; CDR3 protein: CASSSTHEQFF; CDR3 DNA: TGTGCCAGCAGCTCGACCCATGAGCAGTTCTTC
V gene: TRBV10-3; D gene: .; J gene: TRBJ2-7; clone size: .; CDR3 protein: CAISESPRGPEGGNLEQYF; CDR3 DNA: TGTGCCATCAGTGAGTCGCCGCGGGGGCCTGAAGGGGGGAATCTCGAGCAGTACTTC
V gene: TRBV6-5; D gene: TRBD1; J gene: TRBJ2-7; clone size: few; CDR3 protein: CASSYSTGYSYEQYF; CDR3 DNA: TGTGCCAGCAGTTACTCGACAGGGTACTCCTACGAGCAGTACTTC
V gene: TRBV29-1; D gene: .; J gene: TRBJ1-4; clone size: few; CDR3 protein: CSVPLRGYPEKLFF; CDR3 DNA: TGCAGCGTGCCCCTTCGAGGCTACCCTGAAAAACTGTTTTTT
V gene: TRBV20-1; D gene: .; J gene: TRBJ2-7; clone size: .; CDR3 protein: CSASGPAHEQYF; CDR3 DNA: TGCAGTGCTAGCGGGCCTGCCCACGAGCAGTACTTC
V gene: TRBV3-1; D gene: .; J gene: TRBJ2-1; clone size: .; CDR3 protein: CASSQINEQFF; CDR3 DNA: TGTGCCAGCAGCCAGATCAATGAGCAGTTCTTC
V gene: TRBV6-8; D gene: .; J gene: TRBJ2-5; clone size: .; CDR3 protein: CASSYSKSAGPETQYF; CDR3 DNA: TGTGCCAGCAGTTACTCGAAATCCGCAGGGCCAGAGACCCAGTACTTC
V gene: TRBV5-1; D gene: .; J gene: TRBJ1-2; clone size: few; CDR3 protein: CASRIWESYGYTF; CDR3 DNA: TGCGCCAGCAGGATATGGGAATCCTATGGCTACACCTTC
V gene: TRBV10-3; D gene: .; J gene: TRBJ1-2; clone size: .; CDR3 protein: CAITDSNGYTF; CDR3 DNA: TGTGCCATCACTGACTCTAATGGCTACACCTTC
V gene: TRBV30; D gene: .; J gene: TRBJ1-2; clone size: .; CDR3 protein: CACSGDPGGYTF; CDR3 DNA: TGTGCCTGCTCCGGGGACCCGGGAGGCTACACCTTC
V gene: TRBV10-3; D gene: TRBD2; J gene: TRBJ2-2; clone size: few; CDR3 protein: CAISPSGGPSNTGELFF; CDR3 DNA: TGTGCCATCAGTCCTAGCGGGGGGCCTTCGAACACCGGGGAGCTGTTTTTT
V gene: TRBV20-1; D gene: .; J gene: TRBJ1-5; clone size: .; CDR3 protein: CSARRAGDNQPQHF; CDR3 DNA: TGCAGTGCTAGAAGGGCGGGGGACAATCAGCCCCAGCATTTT
V gene: TRBV15; D gene: .; J gene: TRBJ2-5; clone size: few; CDR3 protein: CATSRDGAGSETQYF; CDR3 DNA: TGTGCCACCAGCAGAGATGGGGCAGGGTCAGAGACCCAGTACTTC
V gene: TRBV20-1; D gene: TRBD1; J gene: TRBJ2-7; clone size: .; CDR3 protein: CSARGQGAGKQYF; CDR3 DNA: TGCAGTGCTAGAGGACAGGGGGCAGGGAAGCAGTACTTC